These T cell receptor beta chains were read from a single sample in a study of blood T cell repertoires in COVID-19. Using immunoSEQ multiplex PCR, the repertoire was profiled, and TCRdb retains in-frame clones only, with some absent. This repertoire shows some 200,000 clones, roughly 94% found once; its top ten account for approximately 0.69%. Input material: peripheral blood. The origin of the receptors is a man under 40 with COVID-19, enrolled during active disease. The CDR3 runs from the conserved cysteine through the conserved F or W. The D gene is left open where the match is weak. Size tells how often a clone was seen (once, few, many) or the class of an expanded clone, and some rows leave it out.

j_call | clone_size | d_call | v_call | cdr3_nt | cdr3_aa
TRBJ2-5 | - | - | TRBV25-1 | TGTGCCAGCAGTGAAGGTGCTCGAGGGTCTCAAGAGACCCAGTACTTC | CASSEGARGSQETQYF
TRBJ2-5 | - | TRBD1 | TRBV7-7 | TGTGCCAGCAGCATATCCGGGACAGGAAACCAAGAGACCCAGTACTTC | CASSISGTGNQETQYF
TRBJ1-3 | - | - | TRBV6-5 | TGTGCCAGCAGTTTACAGGGAAACCTTGGAAACACCATATATTTT | CASSLQGNLGNTIYF
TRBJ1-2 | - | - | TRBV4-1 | TGCGCCAGCAGCCAAGAAACAGGAGACTATGGCTACACCTTC | CASSQETGDYGYTF
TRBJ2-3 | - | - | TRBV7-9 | TGTGCCAGCAGCTTTAGCGGCAGGGACGGGGATACGCAGTATTTT | CASSFSGRDGDTQYF
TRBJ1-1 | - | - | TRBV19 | TGTGCCAGTAGTAGTAAAAGGGGCACTGAAGCTTTCTTT | CASSSKRGTEAFF
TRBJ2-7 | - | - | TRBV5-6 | TGTGCCGCCGGGACACGCAACTACGAGCAGTACTTC | CAAGTRNYEQYF
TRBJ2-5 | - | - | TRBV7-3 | TGTGCCAGCTCTGCGGGATTCCAAGAGACCCAGTACTTC | CASSAGFQETQYF
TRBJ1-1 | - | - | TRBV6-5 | TGTGCCAGCAGTTACGGGCCCGCGAACACTGAAGCTTTCTTT | CASSYGPANTEAFF
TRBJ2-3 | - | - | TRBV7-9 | TGTGCCAGCAGCTTAAGTCGGGGGACCAGCACAGATACGCAGTATTTT | CASSLSRGTSTDTQYF
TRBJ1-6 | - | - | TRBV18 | TGTGCCAGCTCATATTTTTACGACAGGTCTTCACCCCTCCACTTT | CASSYFYDRSSPLHF
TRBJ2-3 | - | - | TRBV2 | TGTGCCAGTTGGAGAGATACGCAGTATTTT | CASWRDTQYF
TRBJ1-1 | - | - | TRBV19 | TGTGCCAGTCAACTCCGACAGGAAATGAACACTGAAGCTTTCTTT | CASQLRQEMNTEAFF
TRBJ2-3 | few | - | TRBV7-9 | TGTGCCAGCAGCTTAATCCAGCGGGGCACAGATACGCAGTATTTT | CASSLIQRGTDTQYF
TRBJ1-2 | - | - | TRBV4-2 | TGTGCCAGCAGCCAAGATAGTCCACTACCCTATGGCTACACCTTC | CASSQDSPLPYGYTF
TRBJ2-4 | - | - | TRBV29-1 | TGCAGCGCTACGGACAGCTCCAAAAACATTCAGTACTTC | CSATDSSKNIQYF
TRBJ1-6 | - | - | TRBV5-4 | TGTGCCAGCAGCCCGGGAAAAAACTCCTATAATTCACCCCTCCACTTT | CASSPGKNSYNSPLHF
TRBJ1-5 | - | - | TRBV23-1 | TGCGCCAGCAGTCAATCGGGGCCCCACTGGGCCAGCAATCAGCCCCAGCATTTT | CASSQSGPHWASNQPQHF
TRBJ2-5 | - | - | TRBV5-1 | TGCGCCAGCAGCTTCGAAGAGACCCAGTACTTC | CASSFEETQYF
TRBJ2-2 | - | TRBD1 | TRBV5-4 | TGTGCCAGCAGCTTGAAATCCGGGACAGGCGGCGTCGGGGAGCTGTTTTTT | CASSLKSGTGGVGELFF
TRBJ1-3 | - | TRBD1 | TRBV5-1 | TGCGCCAGCAGTTTGAACCCTACAGGGGGCTCTGGAAACACCATATATTTT | CASSLNPTGGSGNTIYF
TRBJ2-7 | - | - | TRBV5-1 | TGCGCCAGCAGCTTGGACGGGAACTACGAGCAGTACTTC | CASSLDGNYEQYF
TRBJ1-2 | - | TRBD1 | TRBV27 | TGTGCCAGCAGTTTAGGGCAGGGGGCGTACTATGGCTACACCTTC | CASSLGQGAYYGYTF
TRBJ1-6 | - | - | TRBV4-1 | TGCGCCAGCAGCTCGATCGTAGCCCCCCTCCACTTT | CASSSIVAPLHF
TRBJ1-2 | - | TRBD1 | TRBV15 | TGTGCCACCAGCCCTGGGACAGGGTGGGAGGGCTACACCTTC | CATSPGTGWEGYTF
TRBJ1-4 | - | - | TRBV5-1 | TGCGCCAGCAGCTTGGGACTAGGGACGCCCAGAGGTTCAACTAATGAAAAACTGTTTTTT | CASSLGLGTPRGSTNEKLFF
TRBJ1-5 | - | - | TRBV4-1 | TGCGCCAGCGGAAGAACAGTTAATCAGCCCCAGCATTTT | CASGRTVNQPQHF
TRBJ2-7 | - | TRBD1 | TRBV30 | TGTGCCTGGAGTGCCCGATCCGGGACAGGGGGAGGCGAGCAGTACTTC | CAWSARSGTGGGEQYF
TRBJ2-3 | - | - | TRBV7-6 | TGTGCCAGCAGCTTAAGTGCCCAGGGGTTAGCAGATACGCAGTATTTT | CASSLSAQGLADTQYF
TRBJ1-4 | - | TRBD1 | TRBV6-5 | TGTGCCAGCAGTAGCTCAGGGGGCCCTATGGGAGTGTTTTTT | CASSSSGGPMGVFF
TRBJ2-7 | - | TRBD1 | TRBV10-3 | TGTGCCATCGGCATGGGACAGTACGAGCAGTACTTC | CAIGMGQYEQYF
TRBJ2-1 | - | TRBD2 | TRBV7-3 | TGTGCCAGCAGCCCCCTAGCGGGGGGGCGGAATGAGCAGTTCTTC | CASSPLAGGRNEQFF
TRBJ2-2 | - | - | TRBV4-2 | TGTGCCAGCAGCCCCTCTCGGGGTGCCGGGGAGCTGTTTTTT | CASSPSRGAGELFF
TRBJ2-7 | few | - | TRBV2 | TGTGCCAGCAGTGAAGCGCTTCAGGGGCCCTTAGAGCAGTACTTC | CASSEALQGPLEQYF
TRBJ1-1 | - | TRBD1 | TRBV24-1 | TGTGCCACCAGTGAGCCCGACAGGGGGCGCGAGAACACTGAAGCTTTCTTT | CATSEPDRGRENTEAFF
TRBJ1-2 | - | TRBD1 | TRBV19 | TGTGCCAGTAGTTCCCGGGACAGGGGAATTGGCTACACCTTC | CASSSRDRGIGYTF
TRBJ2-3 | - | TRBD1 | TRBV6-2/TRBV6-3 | TGTGCCAGCAGCGACAGGGGTGGAACAGATACGCAGTATTTT | CASSDRGGTDTQYF
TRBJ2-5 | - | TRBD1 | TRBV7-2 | TGTGCCAGCAGCTACGGGGACAGCCGCGTAACCCAGTACTTC | CASSYGDSRVTQYF
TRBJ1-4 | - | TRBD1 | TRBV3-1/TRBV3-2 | TGTGCCAGCAGCCAACCCGCTCGGACAGGGGGTAATGAAAAACTGTTTTTT | CASSQPARTGGNEKLFF
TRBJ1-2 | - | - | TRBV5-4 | TGTGCCAGCAGCTTGGCAGGGACTGATGGCTACACCTTC | CASSLAGTDGYTF
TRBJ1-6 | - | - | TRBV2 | TGTGCCAGCAGTTCCCGCCGGTCTAATTCACCCCTCCACTTT | CASSSRRSNSPLHF
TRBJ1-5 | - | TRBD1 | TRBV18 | TGTGCCAGCTCACCAGTAGCTACAGGGGAAGGGAATCAGCCCCAGCATTTT | CASSPVATGEGNQPQHF
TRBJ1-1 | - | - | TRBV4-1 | TGCGCCAGCAGCCAAGATCGGAACGCAGCGGGGAACACTGAAGCTTTCTTT | CASSQDRNAAGNTEAFF
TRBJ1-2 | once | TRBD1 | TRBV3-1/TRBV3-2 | TGTGCCAGCAGCCAACGGTTGCAGGGGGCTAACTATGGCTACACCTTC | CASSQRLQGANYGYTF
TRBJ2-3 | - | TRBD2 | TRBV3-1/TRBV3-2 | TGTGCCAGCAGCCCAACTAGCGGGGGGCCACGGGATACGCAGTATTTT | CASSPTSGGPRDTQYF
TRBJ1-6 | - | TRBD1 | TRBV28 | TGTGCCAGCAGTCCCGGGGACAGGGGGCGCCTCTATAATTCACCCCTCCACTTT | CASSPGDRGRLYNSPLHF